This TCR beta chain was recovered during a study of shared clonotypes between healthy human individuals. Germline CDR1 reads LGHNA; CDR2 reads YNFKEQ. J gave up 1 base and V 4 bases, and 5 bases lay outside the gene matches. This CDR3 has 16 residues. Assay used: immunoSEQ multiplex PCR; TCRdb lists only in-frame clones, some missing. The table includes approximately 1,500,000 clones, approximately 98% detected once. The rearrangement uses TRBV4-2 and TRBJ2-2; the match to TRBD1 covers 8 bases. The TCR was taken from a man in his thirties or forties in good health. The sample comprised naive CD4+ T cells sorted from blood. The subset here: CD45RA+ positively selected. The CDR3: CASSPGTGKNTGELFF. CDR3 nucleotide sequence: TGTGCCAGCAGCCCCGGGACAGGCAAGAACACCGGGGAGCTGTTTTTT.